Listed below are T cell receptor beta chains from one sample, sequenced in a study of blood T cell repertoires in COVID-19. Libraries were prepared by immunoSEQ multiplex PCR; TCRdb keeps only in-frame clonotypes and omits some of them. The sample consists of about 220,000 clones, about 91% of them appearing once. Input material: PBMCs or T cells enriched from blood (not recorded which). All receptors derive from a woman aged 35 to 49 with acute COVID-19. Both conserved end residues are part of each CDR3. The D gene is left open where the match is weak. Some rows mark clone size as missing; the rest say once, few, many or name a class of expanded clone.

abundance | j_gene | len | v_gene | d_gene | CDR3nt | CDR3aa
- | TRBJ2-3 | 14 | TRBV19 | TRBD2 | TGTGCCAGTAGTTTAGGGACTAGCGGAGATACGCAGTATTTT | CASSLGTSGDTQYF
- | TRBJ2-1 | 19 | TRBV27 | TRBD2 | TGTGCCAGCAGTTTTGGGACTAGCGGGATTCCCAAAAGATACAATGAGCAGTTCTTC | CASSFGTSGIPKRYNEQFF
- | TRBJ1-1 | 15 | TRBV5-1 | TRBD1 | TGCGCCAGCTCAGGACAGGGGGCAGGGGACACTGAAGCTTTCTTT | CASSGQGAGDTEAFF
- | TRBJ1-2 | 15 | TRBV7-2 | TRBD1 | TGTGCCAGCAGCTTAGGGACAGGGAAAGTTTATGGCTACACCTTC | CASSLGTGKVYGYTF
- | TRBJ1-2 | 15 | TRBV10-2 | - | TGCGCCAGCAGTGAGTGGTCAGCGGCCGACTATGGCTACACCTTC | CASSEWSAADYGYTF
- | TRBJ2-5 | 16 | TRBV3-1/TRBV3-2 | TRBD2 | TGTGCCAGCAGCCAAGTCTCTGGACTAGCGGGAGAGACCCAGTACTTC | CASSQVSGLAGETQYF
- | TRBJ2-2 | 14 | TRBV5-1 | - | TGCGCCAGCAGCTTGACACCCAACACCGGGGAGCTGTTTTTT | CASSLTPNTGELFF
once | TRBJ2-7 | 16 | TRBV11-2 | TRBD1 | TGTGCCAGCAGCTTAGATCTGACGGGACAGGGGTACGAGCAGTACTTC | CASSLDLTGQGYEQYF
- | TRBJ2-5 | 14 | TRBV5-1 | TRBD1 | TGCGCCAGCAGCGTAGGGACAGCAAAAGAGACCCAGTACTTC | CASSVGTAKETQYF
- | TRBJ1-6 | 15 | TRBV11-2 | TRBD1 | TGTGCCAGCAGCTTTACCGACAGGGCGAATTCACCCCTCCACTTT | CASSFTDRANSPLHF
- | TRBJ1-3 | 16 | TRBV5-1 | - | TGCGCCAGCACCGTTGGAGTCTTGGGAGCTGGAAACACCATATATTTT | CASTVGVLGAGNTIYF
once | TRBJ1-2 | 16 | TRBV15 | - | TGTGCCACCAGCAGAGGGGACATCCGGACGGGGTATGGCTACACCTTC | CATSRGDIRTGYGYTF
- | TRBJ2-1 | 15 | TRBV7-2 | TRBD2 | TGTGCCAGCACTCCTAGCGGGACCACCTACAATGAGCAGTTCTTC | CASTPSGTTYNEQFF
- | TRBJ1-2 | 13 | TRBV7-2 | - | TGTGCCAGCAGCTTAAAGGGGGACTATGGCTACACCTTC | CASSLKGDYGYTF
- | TRBJ2-1 | 14 | TRBV11-3 | TRBD2 | TGTGCCAGCATCCCGGGGGGTTGGTACAATGAGCAGTTCTTC | CASIPGGWYNEQFF
- | TRBJ2-3 | 11 | TRBV21-1 | - | TGTGCCAGCAGCAAACCGGACAGGGAGTATTTT | CASSKPDREYF
- | TRBJ1-5 | 15 | TRBV6-6 | TRBD1 | TGTGCCAGCAGTCTACGGACAGGGGGCAATCAGCCCCAGCATTTT | CASSLRTGGNQPQHF
- | TRBJ2-3 | 12 | TRBV20-1 | TRBD2 | TGCAGTGCTAGTGGGGGGGCAGATACGCAGTATTTT | CSASGGADTQYF
- | TRBJ1-1 | 15 | TRBV6-6 | - | TGTGCCAGCAGTTACGAAGCAGGGATGAAGGCTGAAGCTTTCTTT | CASSYEAGMKAEAFF
- | TRBJ1-6 | 16 | TRBV5-1 | - | TGCGCCAGCAGCTTGGGTCTCCGCGGGCTGGAGTCGCCCCTCCACTTT | CASSLGLRGLESPLHF
- | TRBJ1-2 | 15 | TRBV3-1/TRBV3-2 | TRBD1 | TGTGCCAGCAGCCAGGTACAGGGGCGCAGCTATGGCTACACCTTC | CASSQVQGRSYGYTF
- | TRBJ2-5 | 15 | TRBV3-1/TRBV3-2 | TRBD2 | TGTGCCAGCAGGTTTGGCGGGAGGTTTGGAGAGACCCAGTACTTC | CASRFGGRFGETQYF
- | TRBJ2-1 | 15 | TRBV7-7 | TRBD2 | TGTGCTAGCAGCCCCCGGGGACTAGCGGACAATGAGCAGTTCTTC | CASSPRGLADNEQFF